Listed here are 17 T cell receptor beta chains from one sample, sequenced in a study of vaccination and CD4 T cells after COVID-19. Described treatment: approximately nine-day PBMC culture with coronavirus spike peptide pools or control peptides (ViraFEST assay). Researchers collected the unexposed donor's CD4+ T cells before the COVID-19 pandemic (2011-2018). No antigen is known for these receptors. Cultured CD4+ T cell DNA underwent sequencing with the Oncomine TCR Beta short-read assay. Genomic DNA from cultured CD4+ T cells was extracted. In TCRdb, the PCR reads were re-called with MiXCR into one record per CDR3 protein. The table lists 9,000 to 13,000 distinct CDR3 sequences, approximately 31% of them singletons. Material: CD4+ T cells from blood, cultured in vitro. All receptors derive from a human donor in good health.

This clonotype has only a few counts. The rearrangement joins TRBV15 to TRBJ1-5; D not certain. The germline gives CDR1 LNHNV, CDR2 YYDKDF (reference sequence). V was clipped by 1 base and J by 3 bases, with 7 bases between them. This CDR3 region has 14 residues. Written as DNA, the CDR3 is TGTGCCACCAGCAGAGGTCAGCACAATCAGCCCCAGCATTTT. Encoded protein: CATSRGQHNQPQHF.

The chain links TRBV6-2 or TRBV6-3 to TRBJ2-7, with 9 bases fitting TRBD1. Per the germline V gene, CDR1 is MNHEY and CDR2 is SVGEGT. The CDR3 has 16 amino acids. Unmatched junction bases numbered 8, after V lost 5 bases and J lost 0 bases. DNA of the CDR3: TGTGCCAGCAGTACACGACCGGGACAGGGCTCCTACGAGCAGTACTTC. It codes for CASSTRPGQGSYEQYF.

CDR3 coding DNA: TGTGCCATCCGGGCGGGACGTTCAGATACGCAGTATTTT. It yields the protein CAIRAGRSDTQYF. J is TRBJ2-3 and V is TRBV10-3; tentative D call: TRBD2 (6 bases). Trimming shortened V by 8 bases and J by 4 bases, and 13 bases separated the two germline ends. Germline V gene sequence: CDR1 ENHRY, CDR2 SYGVKD. This CDR3 region has 13 residues.

J is TRBJ1-5 and V is TRBV19, with D possibly matching TRBD1 (5 bases). The CDR3 spans 16 residues. Germline-derived CDR1 and CDR2 are LNHDA and SQIVND (reference sequence). The V end lost 5 bases, the J end lost 1 base, and 15 bases lay between the germline ends. CDR3 amino acids: CASSRRRGESNQPQHF. Here the CDR3 DNA reads TGTGCCAGTAGTCGGAGGCGAGGGGAAAGCAATCAGCCCCAGCATTTT.

This clonotype is categorized as medium-sized. The chain is built from TRBV20-1 and TRBJ1-6, with D unresolved. The V and J ends lost 3 bases and 10 bases respectively, with 19 bases between them. CDR1 is DFQATT and CDR2 is SNEGSKA in the germline V gene (reference sequence). This CDR3 comprises 15 residues. CDR3 DNA sequence: TGCAGTGCTAGTAGGGCCTGGGTACGAGGCTCACCCCTCCACTTT. As protein: CSASRAWVRGSPLHF.

This clonotype was counted a few times. The chain joins TRBV20-1 to TRBJ2-5, with 7 nucleotides matching TRBD2. This CDR3 spans 15 amino acids. After removal of 0 bases from V and 5 bases from J, the junction contained 9 bases not matched to a gene. From germline, CDR1 is DFQATT and CDR2 SNEGSKA (reference sequence). Here the CDR3 reads CSARDQVGGVETQYF. The CDR3 DNA reads TGCAGTGCTAGAGATCAGGTGGGAGGGGTGGAGACCCAGTACTTC.

This sequence joins TRBV6-2 or TRBV6-3 and TRBJ1-5; D call uncertain. From germline, CDR1 is MNHEY and CDR2 SVGEGT. The CDR3 covers 14 residues. Between the trimmed V and J ends, which lost 8 bases and 1 base, there was a span of 12 bases. The CDR3 sequence is CASRRSESNQPQHF. CDR3 in DNA: TGTGCCAGCCGCCGGTCTGAGAGCAATCAGCCCCAGCATTTT.

This clonotype has just a few counts. The chain uses TRBV27 and TRBJ2-7; D call uncertain. Germline CDR1 reads MNHEY; CDR2 reads SMNVEV (reference sequence). The V gene lost 7 bases and the J gene lost 0 bases, with 19 bases spanning the gap. This CDR3 is built from 16 residues. CDR3 nucleotide sequence: TGTGCCAGCAATCAAAGGCGCGGATTGCCCTCCTACGAGCAGTACTTC. Residues: CASNQRRGLPSYEQYF.

This clonotype was seen only a few times. The chain links TRBV4-3 to TRBJ1-2; 9 nucleotides match TRBD1. Germline loops: CDR1 LGHNA, CDR2 YSLEER. V shed 0 bases and J 7 bases; nucleotides not matched to a gene: 3. The CDR3 runs 14 residues. The CDR3 coding sequence is TGCGCCAGCAGCCAAGATGACAGGGGGTTTGGCTACACCTTC. Protein product: CASSQDDRGFGYTF.

This chain joins TRBV29-1 and TRBJ2-3, with D perhaps matching TRBD2 (5 bases). The CDR3 extends over 12 amino acids. V lost 7 bases and J lost 2, with 10 bases in between. The germline CDR1 and CDR2 sequences are SQVTM and ANQGSEA. The CDR3 is CSGAGVTDTQYF. CDR3 nucleotides: TGCAGCGGAGCCGGGGTCACAGATACGCAGTATTTT.

In its sample, this clonotype was seen a few times. The rearrangement uses TRBV24-1 and TRBJ1-2; no clear D. The CDR3 contains 13 residues. Germline V gives CDR1 KGHDR, CDR2 SFDVKD. V lost 1 base and J 6 bases, leaving 8 bases between the germline ends. The CDR3 DNA reads as TGTGCCACCAGTGATTTCGGGTCGGATGGCTACACCTTC. Translating it yields CATSDFGSDGYTF.

This sequence joins TRBV27 and TRBJ2-4; D might be TRBD1 (5 bases). Per the germline V gene, CDR1 is MNHEY and CDR2 is SMNVEV (reference sequence). V was cut by 5 bases and J by 9 bases, with 11 bases left in between. This CDR3 spans 12 amino acids. The CDR3 is CASSNARGIQYF. The CDR3, as DNA: TGTGCCAGCAGTAATGCTAGGGGCATTCAGTACTTC.

The chain is built from TRBV23-1 and TRBJ1-2; TRBD1 might be the D (5 bases). TRBV23-1 is noted as an ORF with a role that remains uncertain. Between the trimmed V and J ends, which lost 8 bases and 3 bases, there was a span of 13 bases. The CDR3 length is 13 residues. CDR3 amino acids: CASFPEGHYGYTF. CDR3 DNA: TGCGCCAGCTTCCCTGAGGGACACTATGGCTACACCTTC.

The rearrangement joins TRBV6-1 to TRBJ2-3; possible D gene TRBD2, 6 bases. V lost 1 base and J 4 bases, leaving 12 bases between the germline ends. The CDR3 is 15 residues long. The germline V gene has CDR1 MNHNS and CDR2 SASEGT. This chain's CDR3 is CASSEVGAGSDTQYF. CDR3 coding DNA: TGTGCCAGCAGTGAAGTAGGGGCGGGGTCAGATACGCAGTATTTT.

The chain joins TRBV7-9 to TRBJ2-2, with 12 bases identical to TRBD2. Trimming cost V 1 base and J 5 bases; bases outside gene matches: 5. Germline loops: CDR1 SEHNR, CDR2 FQNEAQ (reference sequence). This CDR3 has 17 amino acids. The CDR3 DNA reads TGTGCCAGCAGCTTAGGAGGACTAGCGGGAATAACCGGGGAGCTGTTTTTT. It codes for CASSLGGLAGITGELFF.

The genes are TRBV2 and TRBJ2-2; D remains unclear. The CDR3 covers 12 residues. V was clipped by 5 bases and J by 2 bases, with 3 bases between them. Germline V gives CDR1 SNHLY, CDR2 FYNNEI. The CDR3 bases are TGTGCCAGCAGTCCAAACACCGGGGAGCTGTTTTTT. Translating gives CASSPNTGELFF.

J is TRBJ2-7 and V is TRBV20-1; TRBD1 matches 11 bases. Unmatched junction bases numbered 5, after V lost 1 base and J lost 3 bases. The germline gives CDR1 DFQATT, CDR2 SNEGSKA (reference sequence). The CDR3 loop spans 15 amino acids. For the CDR3, the DNA is TGCAGTGCTAGAGGTGAGGGACAGGGGGACTACGAGCAGTACTTC. Residues: CSARGEGQGDYEQYF.